This T cell receptor (beta chain) comes out of a study of T-cell reconstitution after alpha-beta-depleted transplantation in children. Researchers prepared the TCRbeta library using unique molecular identifiers, the study reports. TCRdb used MiXCR to reprocess the PCR reads, holding one entry per CDR3 protein. The repertoire holds 400,000 to 500,000 distinct CDR3 sequences, with roughly 10% as singletons. Trimming stripped 3 bases from V and 6 bases from J, with 6 bases between. Germline-derived CDR1 and CDR2 are SGDLS and YYNGEE. This CDR3 comprises 12 residues. The TCR comes from a human donor who donated a stem cell graft to a child with acute myeloid leukemia. The rearrangement uses TRBV9 and TRBJ2-2; no reliable D call. This specimen was PBMCs from the stem cell graft donor, taken from the stem cell graft. CDR3 nucleotides: TGTGCCAGCAGCGCTGGGTCCGGGGAGCTGTTTTTT. Amino acids: CASSAGSGELFF.